These 28 T cell receptor beta chains share one sample of origin, sequenced in a study of T-cell reconstitution after alpha-beta-depleted transplantation in children. It was with unique molecular identifiers that the TCRbeta library was prepared. One entry per CDR3 protein results from TCRdb running MiXCR on the PCR reads. The sample holds around 680,000 distinct CDR3 sequences, approximately 15% seen once. The sample consisted of PBMCs from the stem cell graft donor, taken from the stem cell graft. The receptors were gathered from a human donor who donated a stem cell graft to a child with acute myeloid leukemia.

This sequence joins TRBV29-1 and TRBJ2-7; the match to TRBD1 covers 7 bases. The CDR3 runs 12 residues. Germline CDR1 SQVTM, CDR2 ANQGSEA. Unmatched junction bases numbered 6, after V lost 6 bases and J lost 4 bases. The CDR3 bases are TGCAGCGTCTCCCGGGACAGTTACGAGCAGTACTTC. Translation: CSVSRDSYEQYF.

A remark on this clonotype: This may be a read error: a much more frequent sequence differs by one nucleotide. The chain links TRBV5-6 to TRBJ2-7; the D gene could be TRBD1 or TRBD2 (5 bases each). The CDR3 extends over 15 amino acids. CDR1 is SGHDT, CDR2 YYEEEE, per germline. The CDR3 region is CASSLVPGASYEQHF. CDR3 sequence (DNA): TGTGCCAGCAGCTTGGTACCCGGGGCATCCTACGAGCAGCACTTC.

This clonotype was counted between two and nine times. The chain employs TRBV20-1 and TRBJ1-2; D not resolved. The CDR3 consists of 16 residues. The germline V gene encodes CDR1 DFQATT and CDR2 SNEGSKA (reference sequence). Trimming cost V 3 bases and J 8 bases, with 25 bases left between them. The CDR3 DNA reads TGCAGTGCTAGTCCTACGAAGCTAGCAGATCTGGGGGGCTACACCTTC. Amino acids: CSASPTKLADLGGYTF.

At least ten counts were recorded for this clonotype. The genes are TRBV7-2 and TRBJ1-2; no clear D. This CDR3 spans 14 amino acids. CDR1 is SGHTA and CDR2 is FQGNSA in the germline V gene. Trimming took 5 bases from V and 4 from J, leaving 14 bases between them. The CDR3 sequence: CASSARKEGYGYTF. The CDR3, as DNA: TGTGCCAGCAGCGCCCGGAAGGAGGGCTATGGCTACACCTTC.

The table lists this clonotype with many counts. The chain uses TRBV29-1 and TRBJ2-7; D is uncertain. The CDR3 runs 11 residues. Germline V gene sequence: CDR1 SQVTM, CDR2 ANQGSEA. Trimming left V 6 bases short and J 1 base short, with 7 bases between. The CDR3 DNA reads TGCAGCGTGGTCGCATCCTACGAGCAGTACTTC. Amino acid sequence: CSVVASYEQYF.

This clonotype has just a few counts. This chain joins TRBV5-1 and TRBJ2-5, with D possibly matching TRBD2 (5 bases). Germline V CDR1 and CDR2: SGHRS, YFSETQ. The CDR3 runs to 16 residues. V was shortened by 4 bases and J by 5 bases, with 21 bases between the two germline ends. CDR3 in amino acids: CASSHPSEGPGETQYF. The CDR3 coding sequence is TGCGCCAGCAGCCACCCCTCTGAGGGTCCGGGGGAGACCCAGTACTTC.

The V and J genes are TRBV10-3 and TRBJ2-7; no definite D call. The CDR3 totals 14 residues. The ends were cut back, 2 bases at V and 4 bases at J, with 12 bases in the middle. Germline V gene lookup returns CDR1 ENHRY and CDR2 SYGVKD. The CDR3 sequence is CAISEDGPSYEQYF. For the CDR3, the DNA is TGTGCCATCAGTGAGGACGGCCCCTCGTACGAGCAGTACTTC.

This clonotype was counted between two and nine times. This chain uses TRBV24-1 with TRBJ2-5; weak D call: TRBD1 (6 bases). V was clipped by 3 bases and J by 2 bases, with 12 bases between them. The CDR3 has 15 amino acids. Looked up from germline, CDR1 is KGHDR and CDR2 is SFDVKD. This CDR3 is CATSDPRQVQETQYF. DNA of the CDR3: TGTGCCACCAGTGATCCCCGACAGGTTCAAGAGACCCAGTACTTC.

This clonotype has more than one count but fewer than ten. CDR3 region: CASSLAGPYGYTF. CDR3 nucleotide sequence: TGTGCCAGCAGCTTAGCGGGACCCTATGGCTACACCTTC. The chain joins TRBV7-9 to TRBJ1-2; a weak D match, TRBD1 (5 bases). The V gene's germline CDR1 is SEHNR and CDR2 FQNEAQ (reference sequence). V lost 0 bases and J lost 4, with 6 bases in between. The CDR3 extends over 13 amino acids.

The chain joins TRBV6-5 to TRBJ2-3; no clear D gene. This CDR3 has 13 residues. Trimming cost V 4 bases and J 7 bases, with 12 bases left between them. The germline V gene encodes CDR1 MNHEY and CDR2 SVGAGI. CDR3 nucleotide sequence: TGTGCCAGCAGTTTAGCCCAGCCGTATACGCAGTATTTT. Its translation: CASSLAQPYTQYF.

This clonotype was found many times. This sequence joins TRBV20-1 and TRBJ1-1, with a weak D call TRBD1 (6 bases). The CDR3 is made up of 13 amino acids. CDR1 and CDR2 from the germline V gene are DFQATT and SNEGSKA (reference sequence). The V end was cut by 6 bases, the J end by 0 bases, with 11 bases between. CDR3 amino acids: CSAWTVMNTEAFF. Here the CDR3 DNA reads TGCAGTGCCTGGACAGTCATGAACACTGAAGCTTTCTTT.

This chain joins TRBV3-1 and TRBJ2-6; D call uncertain. Between the trimmed V and J ends, which lost 2 bases and 2 bases, there was a span of 4 bases. CDR3 length: 14 residues. Germline-derived CDR1 and CDR2 are LGHDT and YNNKEL (reference sequence). Here the CDR3 DNA reads TGTGCCAGCAGCCAAAGCCCTGGGGCCAACGTCCTGACTTTC. Encoded protein: CASSQSPGANVLTF.

This clonotype has just a few counts. The chain joins TRBV5-1 to TRBJ1-1; no reliable D call. V gave up 4 bases and J gave up 3 bases, with 10 bases separating them. The CDR3 is made up of 13 amino acids. Germline CDR1 and CDR2: SGHRS and YFSETQ. The chain's CDR3 is CASSVQADTEAFF. CDR3 in DNA: TGCGCCAGCAGCGTCCAAGCGGACACTGAAGCTTTCTTT.

This clonotype was recorded a few times. The gene calls are TRBV12-3 or TRBV12-4 and TRBJ2-5, with 9 bases that match TRBD2. The CDR3 length is 14 residues. V shed 6 bases and J 5 bases; nucleotides not matched to a gene: 7. CDR3 coding DNA: TGTGCCAGCAGCTCGCGGGGGGGCTTTGAGACCCAGTACTTC. This encodes CASSSRGGFETQYF.

This clonotype was seen at least ten times. This chain links TRBV11-3 with TRBJ2-7; TRBD1 aligns across 7 bases. There are 14 residues in the CDR3. Germline V CDR1 and CDR2: SGHNT, YENEEA. V trimming: 1 base; J trimming: 1 base; junction bases outside the gene matches: 1. The CDR3 spells CASSLGDRSYEQYF. DNA for the CDR3: TGTGCCAGCAGCTTAGGGGACAGATCCTACGAGCAGTACTTC.

The rearrangement joins TRBV6-1 to TRBJ1-4; D ambiguous. Per the germline V gene, CDR1 is MNHNS and CDR2 is SASEGT. The germline V and J ends were trimmed by 6 bases and 3 bases, with 11 bases remaining between them. This CDR3 is built from 14 residues. CDR3 sequence (DNA): TGTGCCAGCAGCCTCCGACACCCTAATGAAAAACTGTTTTTT. Its protein is CASSLRHPNEKLFF.

The rearrangement uses TRBV5-1 and TRBJ1-5, with D perhaps TRBD1 (5 bases). The CDR3 is made up of 16 amino acids. The germline V gene has CDR1 SGHRS and CDR2 YFSETQ. The ends were cut back, 4 bases at V and 4 bases at J, with 18 bases in the middle. CDR3 sequence (DNA): TGCGCCAGCAGCCCCCTGCCGGGGCAGGGTAATCAGCCCCAGCATTTT. Translating it yields CASSPLPGQGNQPQHF.

In this sample, this clonotype turned up many times. V gene TRBV4-2 combines with J gene TRBJ2-1; D might be TRBD1 or TRBD2, each matching 6 bases. V gave up 1 base and J gave up 7 bases, with 14 bases separating them. Germline CDR1 is LGHNA and CDR2 is YNFKEQ. The CDR3 consists of 15 residues. CDR3 sequence (DNA): TGTGCCAGCAGCCAAGGGGTAGGGGGAGGAAATGAGCAGTTCTTC. Protein product: CASSQGVGGGNEQFF.

This clonotype was detected a few times. V and J are TRBV12-3 or TRBV12-4 and TRBJ1-4; no reliable D call. The CDR3 is 11 residues long. Between the trimmed V and J ends, which lost 5 bases and 2 bases, there was a span of 0 bases. CDR3 region: CASSTNEKLFF. Written as DNA, the CDR3 is TGTGCCAGCAGTACTAATGAAAAACTGTTTTTT.

This clonotype was detected many times. The chain joins TRBV5-1 to TRBJ2-6; 9 bases fit TRBD2. Germline values: CDR1 SGHRS, CDR2 YFSETQ. The CDR3 sequence is 18 residues long. The V segment lost 5 bases and the J segment 0 bases; nucleotides outside the gene matches: 9. The CDR3 coding sequence is TGCGCCAGCAGTGAGGGACTAGCCCCCCTCTCTGGGGCCAACGTCCTGACTTTC. This codes for CASSEGLAPLSGANVLTF.

Many counts were recorded for this clonotype. The gene calls are TRBV20-1 and TRBJ2-7; D is perhaps TRBD2 (6 bases). Trimming took 1 base from V and 4 from J, leaving 11 bases between them. Germline CDR1 is DFQATT and CDR2 is SNEGSKA (reference sequence). The CDR3 is made up of 13 amino acids. The chain's CDR3 is CSARGGNDYEQYF. The CDR3 DNA follows: TGCAGTGCTAGAGGCGGGAACGATTACGAGCAGTACTTC.

On this clonotype itself: A much more abundant neighbour one base away suggests this may be a read error. This chain connects TRBV5-6 to TRBJ2-3, with 8 positions matching TRBD1. The CDR3 has 16 residues. Germline V lookup: CDR1 SGHDT, CDR2 YYEEEE. The V gene end was trimmed by 3 bases and the J gene end by 2 bases; junction bases not matched to a gene: 8. The CDR3 region has the DNA TGTGCCAGCAGCTGGCCGCAGGGGGCCTCCACAGATACGCAGTATTTT. Its translation is CASSWPQGASTDTQYF.

The rearrangement uses TRBV4-1 and TRBJ1-1; D unclear. The CDR3 is made up of 13 amino acids. CDR1 is MGHRA and CDR2 is YSYEKL in the germline V gene. Trimming cost V 3 bases and J 1 base, with 6 bases left between them. This CDR3 is CASSQVSNTEAFF. CDR3 nucleotides: TGCGCCAGCAGCCAGGTTTCGAACACTGAAGCTTTCTTT.

The table lists this clonotype with a few counts. The rearrangement links TRBV20-1 to TRBJ2-3; 7 bases agree with TRBD1. Germline loops: CDR1 DFQATT, CDR2 SNEGSKA (reference sequence). This CDR3 is 15 amino acids long. V dropped 3 bases and J dropped 3; count of bases not matched to a gene: 9. CDR3 protein: CSARQTPRGTDTQYF. CDR3 bases: TGCAGTGCTAGGCAGACTCCCAGGGGGACAGATACGCAGTATTTT.

This clonotype came up many times. The chain carries TRBV29-1 and TRBJ2-3; 11 bases fit TRBD2. The CDR3 contains 14 residues. Germline-derived CDR1 and CDR2 are SQVTM and ANQGSEA. J gave up 0 bases and V 4 bases, and 0 bases lay outside the gene matches. CDR3 nucleotides: TGCAGCGTTGGACTAGCGGGGAGCACAGATACGCAGTATTTT. The encoded protein is CSVGLAGSTDTQYF.

This clonotype was detected many times. The chain has TRBV29-1 and TRBJ2-1; D is possibly TRBD1 (5 bases). V gave up 4 bases and J gave up 6 bases, with 10 bases separating them. The CDR3 sequence is 12 residues long. Per germline, CDR1 SQVTM and CDR2 ANQGSEA. The CDR3 sequence is CSVVQGSNEQFF. The CDR3 DNA sequence: TGCAGCGTTGTTCAGGGATCCAATGAGCAGTTCTTC.

This clonotype was seen a few times. The chain joins TRBV29-1 to TRBJ2-2; D possibly corresponds to TRBD1 (5 bases). With 4 bases removed from V and 0 bases from J, the gap between germline ends came to 9 bases. The CDR3 consists of 14 residues. Germline assignment: CDR1 SQVTM and CDR2 ANQGSEA. CDR3 DNA sequence: TGCAGCGTTGGGGGCCCAACGAACACCGGGGAGCTGTTTTTT. Residues: CSVGGPTNTGELFF.

This clonotype was seen many times. The chain carries TRBV12-3 or TRBV12-4 and TRBJ2-5; 7 nucleotides align to TRBD2. J gave up 6 bases and V 6 bases, and 10 bases lay outside the gene matches. This CDR3 spans 14 amino acids. CDR3: CASRRRGVPKTQYF. The CDR3 DNA reads TGTGCCAGCAGGCGTCGGGGGGTACCAAAGACCCAGTACTTC.